The 28 T cell receptor beta chains in this list originate from one sample, sequenced in a study of cytomegalovirus exposure and HLA in healthy donors. Primers: 60 Vbeta forward and 13 Jbeta reverse. The method was immunoSEQ multiplex PCR; TCRdb's version includes in-frame clones alone and lacks a portion of them. The sample lists 99,000 or so clones, about four fifths occurring once. Sequenced material: PBMCs. The receptors come from a male donor in good health and CMV-seropositive.

The chain links TRBV19 to TRBJ1-5; D ambiguous. From germline, CDR1 is LNHDA and CDR2 SQIVND (reference sequence). This CDR3 has 16 residues. Trimming removed 8 bases at V and 0 bases at J, with 17 bases between. CDR3 sequence: CASQPNGFYSNQPQHF. CDR3 nucleotides: TGTGCCAGTCAACCTAACGGGTTCTATAGCAATCAGCCCCAGCATTTT.

The rearrangement links TRBV5-1 to TRBJ2-7, with unresolved D. This CDR3 has 13 amino acids. Deletions cut 4 bases from V and 1 base from J, with 9 bases between. Germline CDR1 is SGHRS and CDR2 is YFSETQ. The CDR3 region has the DNA TGCGCCAGCAGCGTCGGTCGTTCCTACGAGCAGTACTTC. Encoded protein: CASSVGRSYEQYF.

The chain is built from TRBV4-1 and TRBJ2-1; 7 bases agree with TRBD2. This CDR3 region has 15 residues. V was pared by 0 bases and J by 7 bases, with 6 bases of the junction left unmatched. Germline V gives CDR1 MGHRA, CDR2 YSYEKL. Here the CDR3 DNA reads TGCGCCAGCAGCCAAGAGGGCGGGGGAAGGAATGAGCAGTTCTTC. Its protein product is CASSQEGGGRNEQFF.

The table lists this clone with a count of one. The chain couples TRBV29-1 to TRBJ2-2, with D maybe TRBD2 (6 bases). Germline CDR1 SQVTM, CDR2 ANQGSEA. This CDR3 contains 12 residues. The CDR3 DNA is TGCAGTGGTCGGGGGTGGACCGGGGAGCTGTTTTTT. This translates into CSGRGWTGELFF.

This clone was recorded once. This CDR3 reads CASSLDSVGGELFF. CDR3 DNA: TGTGCCAGCAGTTTAGACAGCGTCGGCGGGGAGCTGTTTTTT. The V and J genes are TRBV6-4 and TRBJ2-2, with D perhaps TRBD1 (5 bases). Germline lookup yields CDR1 MRHNA and CDR2 SNTAGT. V was trimmed by 5 bases and J by 7 bases, leaving 14 bases between them. The CDR3 runs to 14 residues.

The CDR3 sequence is CATRDRVGEKLFF. In DNA form, the CDR3 reads TGTGCCACCAGAGACAGGGTCGGCGAAAAACTGTTTTTT. The genes are TRBV2 and TRBJ1-4; 7 bases are a match to TRBD1. Germline V gene data show CDR1 as SNHLY and CDR2 as FYNNEI. The CDR3 has 13 residues. Trimming removed 10 bases from V and 8 bases from J; junction bases left unmatched: 10. The full variable domain, with the rest looked up from reference TRBV2 and TRBJ1-4, is EPEVTQTPSHQVTQMGQEVILRCVPISNHLYFYWYRQILGQKVEFLVSFYNNEISEKSEIFDDQFSVERPDGSNFTLKIRSTKLEDSAMYFCATRDRVGEKLFFGSGTQLSVL.

The genes are TRBV6-5 and TRBJ2-7; 11 positions agree with TRBD2. V lost 2 bases and J lost 1; bases outside the gene matches: 4. This CDR3 spans 16 amino acids. Per germline, CDR1 MNHEY and CDR2 SVGAGI. The CDR3, as DNA: TGTGCCAGCAGTTACCACAGACTAGCGGGGTCCTACGAGCAGTACTTC. Its protein is CASSYHRLAGSYEQYF.

J is TRBJ1-5 and V is TRBV15; D remains ambiguous. The CDR3 has 13 residues. Trimming removed 8 bases from V and 0 bases from J, with 8 bases in between. CDR1 LNHNV and CDR2 YYDKDF come from the germline V gene (reference sequence). This CDR3 is CATSHDSNQPQHF. The CDR3 DNA follows: TGTGCCACCTCACACGATAGCAATCAGCCCCAGCATTTT.

The chain combines TRBV28 with TRBJ1-5; tentatively, D is TRBD1 (6 bases). The CDR3 is 17 residues long. Germline V gene data show CDR1 as MDHEN and CDR2 as SYDVKM. Trimming shortened V by 7 bases and J by 0 bases, and 19 bases separated the two germline ends. The CDR3 DNA reads as TGTGCCAGCACCTCACCTCCGGGGGGCAATAGCAATCAGCCCCAGCATTTT. Translation gives CASTSPPGGNSNQPQHF.

This chain connects TRBV27 to TRBJ2-1, with a weak D call TRBD2 (6 bases). V was cut by 9 bases and J by 1 base, with 13 bases left in between. CDR3 length: 14 amino acids. The germline V gene has CDR1 MNHEY and CDR2 SMNVEV (reference sequence). The CDR3 protein is CASRRGRSYNEQFF. CDR3 bases: TGTGCCAGTCGCCGGGGGAGGTCCTACAATGAGCAGTTCTTC.

As DNA, the CDR3 is TGTGCCAGCAGTGGGCGCAGGGGAGAGCCGATGAACACTGAAGCTTTCTTT. This sequence encodes CASSGRRGEPMNTEAFF. The chain has TRBV2 and TRBJ1-1; D perhaps matches TRBD1 (6 bases). The V end was cut by 4 bases, the J end by 0 bases, with 18 bases between. There are 17 residues in the CDR3. Germline lookup yields CDR1 SNHLY and CDR2 FYNNEI.

Details on this clone: The same CDR3 can be traced to other DNA sequences in this sample. The chain links TRBV18 to TRBJ1-6, with 9 bases that match TRBD1. With 3 bases clipped from V and 5 bases from J, the junction kept 2 bases outside the gene matches. Germline V gene lookup returns CDR1 KGHSH and CDR2 LQKENI. The CDR3 spans 15 residues. This chain's CDR3 is CASSPGQGDNSPLHF. The CDR3 DNA reads as TGTGCCAGCTCACCGGGACAGGGCGATAATTCACCCCTCCACTTT.

This chain joins TRBV11-2 and TRBJ1-1; possibly TRBD1 for D (5 bases). Trimming removed 5 bases at V and 3 bases at J, with 13 bases between. The CDR3 contains 14 residues. Per germline, CDR1 SGHAT and CDR2 FQNNGV. CDR3 loop: CASSTLGAHTEAFF. CDR3 coding DNA: TGTGCCAGCAGCACCCTAGGGGCGCACACTGAAGCTTTCTTT. The full variable domain, completed using reference TRBV11-2 and TRBJ1-1, is EAGVAQSPRYKIIEKRQSVAFWCNPISGHATLYWYQQILGQGPKLLIQFQNNGVVDDSQLPKDRFSAERLKGVDSTLKIQPAKLEDSAVYLCASSTLGAHTEAFFGQGTRLTVV.

This clone has a single count. The J gene is TRBJ1-1, the V gene TRBV30; a possible D gene is TRBD1 (6 bases). The germline V and J ends were trimmed by 2 bases and 5 bases, with 9 bases remaining between them. CDR1 GTSNPN and CDR2 SVGIG come from the germline V gene (reference sequence). The CDR3 loop spans 12 amino acids. The CDR3 region is CAWSKRGTEAFF. The CDR3, as DNA: TGTGCCTGGAGTAAGAGGGGGACTGAAGCTTTCTTT.

This chain joins TRBV7-9 and TRBJ2-7; 10 bases match TRBD1. CDR3 length: 15 residues. Looked up from germline, CDR1 is SEHNR and CDR2 is FQNEAQ (reference sequence). Losses at the gene ends were 4 bases for V and 3 bases for J; bases not matched to a gene: 6. CDR3 DNA: TGTGCCAGCAGCTACCCGGGACAGGGGTACTACGAGCAGTACTTC. Translation gives CASSYPGQGYYEQYF. Full variable domain (remainder filled in from reference TRBV7-9 and TRBJ2-7): DTGVSQNPRHKITKRGQNVTFRCDPISEHNRLYWYRQTLGQGPEFLTYFQNEAQLEKSRLLSDRFSAERPKGSFSTLEIQRTEQGDSAMYLCASSYPGQGYYEQYFGPGTRLTVT.

The V and J genes are TRBV7-2 and TRBJ1-1; 7 bases are shared with TRBD1. CDR1 is SGHTA and CDR2 is FQGNSA in the germline V gene. J gave up 4 bases and V 2 bases, and 4 bases lay outside the gene matches. The CDR3 runs to 14 residues. The CDR3 coding sequence is TGTGCCAGCAGCTTAAGACAGGGCGGCACTGAAGCTTTCTTT. It yields the protein CASSLRQGGTEAFF.

This sequence joins TRBV13 and TRBJ2-2, with TRBD1 matching over 7 bases. Germline lookup yields CDR1 PRHDT and CDR2 FYEKMQ (reference sequence). The CDR3 runs 14 residues. The V gene end was trimmed by 5 bases and the J gene end by 3 bases; junction bases not matched to a gene: 3. The CDR3 is CASSLDRDTGELFF. As DNA, the CDR3 is TGTGCCAGCAGCCTAGACAGGGACACCGGGGAGCTGTTTTTT.

V gene TRBV29-1 combines with J gene TRBJ1-1, with D hard to call. CDR3 length: 11 residues. Germline values: CDR1 SQVTM, CDR2 ANQGSEA. CDR3 bases: TGCAGGGAGAGGGAAAACACTGAAGCTTTCTTT. It codes for CRERENTEAFF. Variable domain in full (rest from reference TRBV29-1 and TRBJ1-1): SAVISQKPSRDICQRGTSLTIQCQVDSQVTMMFWYRQQPGQSLTLIATANQGSEATYESGFVIDKFPISRPNLTFSTLTVSNMSPEDSSIYLCRERENTEAFFGQGTRLTVV.

This chain joins TRBV7-9 and TRBJ1-1; D is perhaps TRBD1 (5 bases). Per the germline V gene, CDR1 is SEHNR and CDR2 is FQNEAQ (reference sequence). The V and J ends lost 1 base and 4 bases respectively, with 16 bases between them. The CDR3 covers 16 residues. The CDR3: CASSLDGGGSATEAFF. The CDR3 region has the DNA TGTGCCAGCAGCTTAGATGGCGGGGGGAGCGCCACTGAAGCTTTCTTT. Based on the CDR3 plus reference TRBV7-9 and TRBJ1-1, the full variable domain is DTGVSQNPRHKITKRGQNVTFRCDPISEHNRLYWYRQTLGQGPEFLTYFQNEAQLEKSRLLSDRFSAERPKGSFSTLEIQRTEQGDSAMYLCASSLDGGGSATEAFFGQGTRLTVV.

The rearrangement uses TRBV6-1 and TRBJ1-4; 7 bases are a match to TRBD1. Germline assignment: CDR1 MNHNS and CDR2 SASEGT. The CDR3 runs 14 residues. J lost 8 bases, V lost 0 bases, and 3 bases had no gene match. CDR3 amino acids: CASSEASGGEKLFF. The CDR3 nucleotides read TGTGCCAGCAGTGAAGCCTCAGGGGGGGAAAAACTGTTTTTT.

This clone appeared a single time. The chain combines TRBV27 with TRBJ1-2, with 8 bases matching TRBD1. With 4 bases clipped from V and 7 bases from J, the junction kept 5 bases outside the gene matches. The CDR3 length is 13 residues. Per germline, CDR1 MNHEY and CDR2 SMNVEV (reference sequence). The CDR3 reads CASSSGQVPGYTF. DNA for the CDR3: TGTGCCAGCAGTTCGGGACAGGTCCCTGGCTACACCTTC.

The rearrangement joins TRBV4-1 to TRBJ2-1, with 11 bases matching TRBD2. Germline trimming cut 3 bases from V and 4 bases from J; bases unmatched to any gene: 5. The CDR3 is 16 amino acids. CDR1 is MGHRA and CDR2 is YSYEKL in the germline V gene. CDR3 sequence reads: CASSHLTSGGYNEQFF. CDR3 bases: TGCGCCAGCAGCCATCTTACTAGCGGGGGTTACAATGAGCAGTTCTTC.

The chain uses TRBV18 and TRBJ1-1; TRBD1 matches 10 bases. This CDR3 comprises 15 residues. CDR1 is KGHSH and CDR2 is LQKENI in the germline V gene. The V segment lost 3 bases and the J segment 1 base; nucleotides outside the gene matches: 2. The CDR3 loop reads CASSPDRGRNTEAFF. CDR3 DNA sequence: TGTGCCAGCTCACCTGACAGGGGGCGGAACACTGAAGCTTTCTTT.

This chain connects TRBV7-8 to TRBJ1-5, with a weak D call TRBD1 (5 bases). The CDR3 extends over 14 amino acids. The germline V gene has CDR1 SGHVS and CDR2 FQNEAQ. The ends were cut back, 6 bases at V and 0 bases at J, with 9 bases in the middle. The CDR3 sequence is CASREQDSNQPQHF. The DNA for the CDR3 is TGTGCCAGCAGGGAACAGGATAGCAATCAGCCCCAGCATTTT.

This clone appeared once. This rearrangement joins TRBV15 to TRBJ2-3, with 8 bases lining up with TRBD1. This CDR3 is built from 15 residues. Germline CDR1 LNHNV, CDR2 YYDKDF (reference sequence). Unmatched junction bases numbered 3, after V lost 0 bases and J lost 4 bases. The CDR3 region has the DNA TGTGCCACCAGCAGAGATCGGGACAGGCCAGATACGCAGTATTTT. Amino acids: CATSRDRDRPDTQYF.

This clone was seen a handful of times. V is TRBV4-1 and J is TRBJ1-4; no reliable D call. Trimming removed 1 base from V and 0 bases from J, with 9 bases in between. The CDR3 extends over 16 amino acids. Germline V CDR1 and CDR2: MGHRA, YSYEKL. In DNA form, the CDR3 reads TGCGCCAGCAGCCAAGTTGTCCGGTCAACTAATGAAAAACTGTTTTTT. Its translation is CASSQVVRSTNEKLFF.

The V and J genes are TRBV20-1 and TRBJ2-1; D possibly corresponds to TRBD1 (5 bases). CDR1 is DFQATT, CDR2 SNEGSKA, per germline (reference sequence). The CDR3 has 11 residues. V was clipped by 3 bases and J by 7 bases, with 7 bases between them. CDR3 sequence (DNA): TGCAGTGCTAGTCCAGGGAATGAGCAGTTCTTC. It encodes CSASPGNEQFF.

The chain links TRBV2 to TRBJ1-3; a possible D gene is TRBD1 (5 bases). Germline-derived CDR1 and CDR2 are SNHLY and FYNNEI. The CDR3 has 14 amino acids. V was pared by 2 bases and J by 1 base, with 6 bases between. The CDR3 DNA reads as TGTGCCAGCAGTGAATCAGGGTCTGGAAACACCATATATTTT. It codes for CASSESGSGNTIYF.